Presented here are 25 T cell receptor beta chains from one specimen sequenced in a study of blood T cell repertoires in COVID-19. Produced via immunoSEQ multiplex PCR; TCRdb's table is partial and in-frame only. The table lists 60,000 to 80,000 clones, 80% to 85% of them singletons. The sample consisted of peripheral blood. These receptors came from a man aged 50 or older with active COVID-19.

This clone was seen a few times. The chain uses TRBV5-1 and TRBJ2-1; 9 bases agree with TRBD2. CDR1 is SGHRS, CDR2 YFSETQ, per germline. Trimming took 3 bases from V and 7 from J; bases not matched to a gene: 11. The CDR3 is 16 amino acids. This CDR3 is CASSWEAGGIRNEQFF. CDR3 nucleotide sequence: TGCGCCAGCAGCTGGGAAGCGGGGGGAATAAGGAATGAGCAGTTCTTC.

This clone was picked up a small number of times. The chain carries TRBV9 and TRBJ2-7, with 7 bases lining up with TRBD2. Germline assignment: CDR1 SGDLS and CDR2 YYNGEE. Germline trimming cut 0 bases from V and 1 base from J; bases unmatched to any gene: 4. This CDR3 contains 15 residues. Written as DNA, the CDR3 is TGTGCCAGCAGCGTAGCCGCGGGGGAATCCTACGAGCAGTACTTC. Protein: CASSVAAGESYEQYF. Using reference TRBV9 and TRBJ2-7 for the parts outside the CDR3, the full variable domain is DSGVTQTPKHLITATGQRVTLRCSPRSGDLSVYWYQQSLDQGLQFLIQYYNGEERAKGNILERFSAQQFPDLHSELNLSSLELGDSALYFCASSVAAGESYEQYFGPGTRLTVT.

The V and J genes are TRBV14 and TRBJ2-2, with 8 nucleotides matching TRBD1. Germline assignment: CDR1 SGHDN and CDR2 FVKESK. J was trimmed by 6 bases and V by 1 base; bases with no gene match: 7. This CDR3 is 16 amino acids long. The chain's CDR3 is CASSQGWTGPAGELFF. In DNA, the CDR3 is TGTGCCAGCAGCCAAGGGTGGACAGGGCCAGCCGGGGAGCTGTTTTTT.

This rearrangement joins TRBV6-1 to TRBJ2-1; tentative D call: TRBD1 (5 bases). Between the trimmed V and J ends, which lost 1 base and 9 bases, there was a span of 13 bases. This CDR3 region has 14 residues. Looked up from germline, CDR1 is MNHNS and CDR2 is SASEGT. This chain's CDR3 is CASSEEGRVAEQFF. The CDR3 bases are TGTGCCAGCAGTGAAGAGGGCAGGGTGGCTGAGCAGTTCTTC.

The chain is built from TRBV4-1 and TRBJ1-5; D is perhaps TRBD1 (5 bases). The V gene's germline CDR1 is MGHRA and CDR2 YSYEKL. Trimming pared 0 bases from V and 8 bases from J, leaving 14 bases between. The CDR3 loop spans 15 amino acids. CDR3 region: CASSQERRGGEPQHF. The CDR3 DNA sequence: TGCGCCAGCAGCCAAGAAAGGCGGGGCGGGGAGCCCCAGCATTTT.

The chain is built from TRBV18 and TRBJ2-7; the match to TRBD1 covers 11 bases. After removal of 5 bases from V and 7 bases from J, the junction contained 10 bases not matched to a gene. Germline V gene data show CDR1 as KGHSH and CDR2 as LQKENI. CDR3 length: 15 residues. The CDR3 nucleotides are TGTGCCAGCTCAACCGGGACAGGGGGACCTGGGGAGCAGTACTTC. It translates to CASSTGTGGPGEQYF.

The chain combines TRBV5-1 with TRBJ2-2; D not resolved. Per germline, CDR1 SGHRS and CDR2 YFSETQ. The germline V and J ends were trimmed by 5 bases and 0 bases, with 2 bases remaining between them. The CDR3 sequence is 12 residues long. The CDR3 bases are TGCGCCAGCAGTACGAACACCGGGGAGCTGTTTTTT. Its protein product is CASSTNTGELFF. Supplemented by reference TRBV5-1 and TRBJ2-2, the full variable domain reads KAGVTQTPRYLIKTRGQQVTLSCSPISGHRSVSWYQQTPGQGLQFLFEYFSETQRNKGNFPGRFSGRQFSNSRSEMNVSTLELGDSALYLCASSTNTGELFFGEGSRLTVL.

The chain employs TRBV7-9 and TRBJ1-5, with D unresolved. The V and J ends lost 3 bases and 6 bases respectively, with 6 bases between them. Germline values: CDR1 SEHNR, CDR2 FQNEAQ (reference sequence). The CDR3 is made up of 12 amino acids. CDR3 residues: CASSFGAQPQHF. CDR3 nucleotide sequence: TGTGCCAGCAGCTTCGGTGCTCAGCCCCAGCATTTT.

This rearrangement joins TRBV7-2 to TRBJ2-4, with D possibly being TRBD2 (6 bases). V was pared by 5 bases and J by 8 bases, with 22 bases between. The CDR3 contains 16 residues. Germline-derived CDR1 and CDR2 are SGHTA and FQGNSA. The CDR3 loop is CASSPRGGSREDIQYF. The CDR3 coding sequence is TGTGCCAGCAGCCCCCGAGGTGGCAGCAGGGAGGACATTCAGTACTTC.

This clone was seen just once. The chain uses TRBV6-6 and TRBJ2-7; TRBD1 might be the D (5 bases). Germline CDR1 reads MNHNY; CDR2 reads SVGAGI (reference sequence). This CDR3 contains 13 residues. V was clipped by 5 bases and J by 6 bases, with 14 bases between them. The chain's CDR3 is CASSPQGVGEQYF. In DNA form, the CDR3 reads TGTGCCAGCAGTCCGCAGGGTGTTGGCGAGCAGTACTTC.

The chain recombines TRBV7-2 with TRBJ1-2; a possible D gene is TRBD1 (5 bases). The CDR3 is made up of 13 amino acids. Trimming removed 5 bases at V and 5 bases at J, with 12 bases between. CDR1 is SGHTA and CDR2 is FQGNSA in the germline V gene. CDR3 in DNA: TGTGCCAGCAGCGTAACCGGGGGTTATGGCTACACCTTC. This codes for CASSVTGGYGYTF.

The chain joins TRBV18 to TRBJ2-5, with 9 bases identical to TRBD1. The CDR3 is 15 amino acids. The germline gives CDR1 KGHSH, CDR2 LQKENI. J was trimmed by 4 bases and V by 6 bases; bases with no gene match: 9. The CDR3 DNA is TGTGCCAGCTCCCCTAGGACAGGGGAGGGAGAGACCCAGTACTTC. Translation: CASSPRTGEGETQYF.

V is TRBV5-6 and J is TRBJ1-1, with TRBD1 as a possible D gene (6 bases). The CDR3 has 13 amino acids. V was cut by 3 bases and J by 8 bases, with 14 bases left in between. The V gene's germline CDR1 is SGHDT and CDR2 YYEEEE. Here the CDR3 reads CASSSTSGTEAFF. For the CDR3, the DNA is TGTGCCAGCAGCTCAACAAGCGGGACAGAAGCTTTCTTT.

The J gene is TRBJ1-2, the V gene TRBV2; perhaps TRBD1 as D (6 bases). V lost 11 bases and J lost 5, with 18 bases in between. The CDR3 is 13 amino acids. The germline CDR1 and CDR2 sequences are SNHLY and FYNNEI. In nucleotides, the CDR3 is TGTGCCGGAAAGGCGGACAGCCCGTATGGCTACACCTTC. As protein: CAGKADSPYGYTF.

V usage is TRBV30 and J usage is TRBJ2-1; 12 bases match TRBD2. Germline V gene sequence: CDR1 GTSNPN, CDR2 SVGIG (reference sequence). This CDR3 contains 15 residues. Trimming at V came to 6 bases and at J to 7 bases, leaving 10 bases not matched to a gene. CDR3 residues: CACTSLAGGRNEQFF. CDR3 nucleotides: TGTGCCTGCACCTCTCTAGCGGGGGGGCGTAATGAGCAGTTCTTC.

This clone was observed a few times. The V and J genes are TRBV15 and TRBJ2-2; unclear D gene. Trimming shortened V by 3 bases and J by 4 bases, and 9 bases separated the two germline ends. The CDR3 length is 14 residues. Germline V lookup: CDR1 LNHNV, CDR2 YYDKDF (reference sequence). The CDR3 DNA reads TGTGCCACCAGCAGTGTACGTAGCACCGGGGAGCTGTTTTTT. Translated, it gives CATSSVRSTGELFF.

The CDR3 loop is CASSPGTSNHIEQFF. DNA for the CDR3: TGTGCCAGCAGCCCCGGGACTAGCAATCACATTGAGCAGTTCTTC. The chain uses TRBV28 and TRBJ2-1; TRBD2 matches 9 bases. Germline V gives CDR1 MDHEN, CDR2 SYDVKM. This CDR3 contains 15 residues. J was trimmed by 9 bases and V by 6 bases; bases with no gene match: 12.

DNA of the CDR3: TGTGCCAACGGTGGTCAAGAGACCCAGTACTTC. This codes for CANGGQETQYF. V gene TRBV7-9 combines with J gene TRBJ2-5; D remains ambiguous. V lost 10 bases, J lost 2 bases, and 8 bases lay in between. Germline V gene sequence: CDR1 SEHNR, CDR2 FQNEAQ (reference sequence). CDR3 length: 11 amino acids.

The CDR3 DNA follows: TGTGCCTGGGGGGACACCGATCAGCCCCAGCATTTT. Translated: CAWGDTDQPQHF. The chain uses TRBV30 and TRBJ1-5; a weak D match, TRBD1 (6 bases). The germline V gene has CDR1 GTSNPN and CDR2 SVGIG (reference sequence). The CDR3 is made up of 12 amino acids. V was pared by 5 bases and J by 5 bases, with 10 bases between. The full variable domain, with the rest looked up from reference TRBV30 and TRBJ1-5, is SQTIHQWPATLVQPVGSPLSLECTVEGTSNPNLYWYRQAAGRGLQLLFYSVGIGQISSEVPQNLSASRPQDRQFILSSKKLLLSDSGFYLCAWGDTDQPQHFGDGTRLSIL.

This clone was recorded a few times. The chain links TRBV5-6 to TRBJ2-7, with TRBD2 as a possible D gene (6 bases). Per germline, CDR1 SGHDT and CDR2 YYEEEE. The length of the CDR3 is 15 residues. V was shortened by 5 bases and J by 0 bases, with 15 bases between the two germline ends. The CDR3 region is CASSILARISYEQYF. The CDR3 bases are TGTGCCAGCAGTATCCTAGCGAGAATCTCCTACGAGCAGTACTTC. The variable domain in full, with the rest retrieved from reference TRBV5-6 and TRBJ2-7, is DAGVTQSPTHLIKTRGQQVTLRCSPKSGHDTVSWYQQALGQGPQFIFQYYEEEERQRGNFPDRFSGHQFPNYSSELNVNALLLGDSALYLCASSILARISYEQYFGPGTRLTVT.

A note on this clone: Mismatch with germline at one junction end may stem from a read error. The chain employs TRBV29-1 and TRBJ1-2, with a tentative D call TRBD1 (5 bases). This CDR3 comprises 14 residues. Germline CDR1 reads SQVTM; CDR2 reads ANQGSEA. The CDR3, as DNA: TGCAGCGTTGAAGATATCCATCAAGGTGGGGCTTTATTCTTC. This translates into CSVEDIHQGGALFF.

This chain connects TRBV2 to TRBJ1-1; 8 bases are a match to TRBD1. The V segment lost 6 bases and the J segment 6 bases; nucleotides outside the gene matches: 3. The CDR3 runs to 12 residues. Germline-derived CDR1 and CDR2 are SNHLY and FYNNEI. CDR3 protein: CASRPQGAEAFF. The CDR3 nucleotides are TGTGCCAGCAGGCCACAGGGGGCTGAAGCTTTCTTT.

V gene TRBV7-2 combines with J gene TRBJ2-1; D is possibly TRBD1 (5 bases). CDR1 and CDR2 (germline): SGHTA, FQGNSA. Trimming took off 3 bases at V and 9 bases at J, with 12 bases between the two ends. This CDR3 is 13 amino acids long. In DNA, the CDR3 is TGTGCCAGCAGCTTGCAAGGGGTGGGTGAGCAGTTCTTC. It is translated as CASSLQGVGEQFF.

The J gene is TRBJ2-2, the V gene TRBV5-3, with 7 positions matching TRBD1. TRBV5-3 is reported as an ORF; its role is uncertain. The CDR3 is 16 amino acids. The V and J ends lost 5 bases and 0 bases, in that order; junction bases with no gene match: 7. Here the CDR3 DNA reads TGTGCCAGAAGTAGTCGGCAGGGGGCGAACACCGGGGAGCTGTTTTTT. It is translated as CARSSRQGANTGELFF.

This CDR3 reads CSVGRTGDYEQYF. The CDR3 DNA is TGCAGCGTGGGACGGACAGGGGACTACGAGCAGTACTTC. V usage is TRBV29-1 and J usage is TRBJ2-7, with 9 bases aligning to TRBD1. Germline trimming cut 6 bases from V and 3 bases from J; bases unmatched to any gene: 6. CDR3 length equals 13 residues. Germline V lookup: CDR1 SQVTM, CDR2 ANQGSEA.